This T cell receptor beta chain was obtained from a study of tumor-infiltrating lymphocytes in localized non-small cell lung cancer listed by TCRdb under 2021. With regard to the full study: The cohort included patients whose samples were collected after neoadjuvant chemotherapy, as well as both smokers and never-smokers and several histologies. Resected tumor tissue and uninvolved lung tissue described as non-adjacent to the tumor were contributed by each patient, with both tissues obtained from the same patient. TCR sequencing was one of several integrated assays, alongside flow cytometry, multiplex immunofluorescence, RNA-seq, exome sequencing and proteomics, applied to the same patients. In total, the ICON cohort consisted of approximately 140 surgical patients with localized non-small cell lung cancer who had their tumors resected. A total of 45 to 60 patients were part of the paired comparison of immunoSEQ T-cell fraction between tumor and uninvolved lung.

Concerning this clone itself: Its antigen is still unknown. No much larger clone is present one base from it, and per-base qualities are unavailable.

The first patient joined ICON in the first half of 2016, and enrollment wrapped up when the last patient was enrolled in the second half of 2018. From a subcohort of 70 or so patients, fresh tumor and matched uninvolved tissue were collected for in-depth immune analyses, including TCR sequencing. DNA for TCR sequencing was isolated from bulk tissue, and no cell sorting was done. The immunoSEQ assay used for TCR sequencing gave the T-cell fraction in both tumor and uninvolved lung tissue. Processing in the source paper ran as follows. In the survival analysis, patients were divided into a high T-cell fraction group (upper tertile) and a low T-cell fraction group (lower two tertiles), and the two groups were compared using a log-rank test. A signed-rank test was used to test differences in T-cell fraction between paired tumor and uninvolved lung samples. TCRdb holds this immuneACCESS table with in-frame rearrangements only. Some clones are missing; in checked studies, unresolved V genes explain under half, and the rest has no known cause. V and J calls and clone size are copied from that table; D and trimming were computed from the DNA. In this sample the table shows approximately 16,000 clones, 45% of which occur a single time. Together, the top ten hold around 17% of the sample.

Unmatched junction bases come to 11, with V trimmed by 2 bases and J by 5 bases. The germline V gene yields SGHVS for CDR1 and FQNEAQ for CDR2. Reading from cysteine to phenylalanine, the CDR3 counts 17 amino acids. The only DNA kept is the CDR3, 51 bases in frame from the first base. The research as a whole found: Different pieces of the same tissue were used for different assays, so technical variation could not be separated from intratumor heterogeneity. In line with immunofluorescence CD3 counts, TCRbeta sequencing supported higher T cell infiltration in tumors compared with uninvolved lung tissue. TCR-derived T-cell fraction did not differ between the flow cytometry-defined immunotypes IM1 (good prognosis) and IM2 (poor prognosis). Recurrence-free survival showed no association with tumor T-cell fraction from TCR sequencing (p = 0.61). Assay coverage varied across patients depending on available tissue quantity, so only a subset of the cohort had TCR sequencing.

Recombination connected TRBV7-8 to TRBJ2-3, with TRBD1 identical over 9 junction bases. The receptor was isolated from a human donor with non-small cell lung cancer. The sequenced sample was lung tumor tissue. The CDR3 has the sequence CASSLQSIQGAGDTQYF. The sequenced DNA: TGTGCCAGCAGCTTACAATCAATACAGGGGGCCGGAGATACGCAGTATTTT.